This TCR beta chain was documented in a study of blood T cell repertoires in COVID-19. For the study at large: Acute and convalescent COVID-19 specimens originated in the United States, Italy and Spain. From T cells, B-cell-depleted T cells, or PBMCs came the material, which was cDNA or gDNA.

TCRdb keeps only in-frame clones here, not all; method: immunoSEQ multiplex PCR. This repertoire shows about 83,000 clones, approximately 80% found once; its top ten account for around 15%. The germline V and J ends were trimmed by 6 bases and 12 bases, with 17 bases remaining between them. This CDR3 has 13 amino acids. CDR1 and CDR2 (germline): MDHEN, SYDVKM. This receptor was identified in an elderly woman with acute or convalescent COVID-19. V gene TRBV28 combines with J gene TRBJ1-4; TRBD1 might be the D (5 bases). Input material: peripheral blood. In nucleotides, the CDR3 is TGTGCCAGCAGCAGAATCCAGGGTGGGGAACTGTTTTTT. Its translation: CASSRIQGGELFF.